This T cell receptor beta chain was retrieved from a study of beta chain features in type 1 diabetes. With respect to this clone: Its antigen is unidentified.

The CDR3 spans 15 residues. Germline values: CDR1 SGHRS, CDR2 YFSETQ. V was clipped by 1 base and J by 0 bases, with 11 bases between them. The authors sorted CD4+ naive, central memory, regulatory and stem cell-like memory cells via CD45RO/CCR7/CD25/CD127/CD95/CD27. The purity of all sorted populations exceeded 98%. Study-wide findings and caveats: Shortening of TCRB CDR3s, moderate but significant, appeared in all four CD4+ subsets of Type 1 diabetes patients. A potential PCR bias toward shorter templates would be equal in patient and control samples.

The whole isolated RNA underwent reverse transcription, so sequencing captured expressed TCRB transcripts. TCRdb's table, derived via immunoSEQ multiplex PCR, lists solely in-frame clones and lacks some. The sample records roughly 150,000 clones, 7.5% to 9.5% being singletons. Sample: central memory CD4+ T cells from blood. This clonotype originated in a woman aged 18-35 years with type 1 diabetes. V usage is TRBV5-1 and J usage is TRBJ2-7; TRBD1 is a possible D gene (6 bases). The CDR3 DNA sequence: TGCGCCAGCAGCTTGTCAGGGGCTGGCTCCTACGAGCAGTACTTC. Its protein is CASSLSGAGSYEQYF.